The clone carrying this T cell receptor (beta chain) occurred many times. Trimming removed 4 bases from V and 4 bases from J; junction bases left unmatched: 7. The germline V gene has CDR1 MNHNS and CDR2 SASEGT. This CDR3 has 14 amino acids. Together with a sample-barcoded 5' primer, a J-beta primer mix was included in a second PCR lasting about 6 to 11 cycles. Each cDNA molecule carried a tag from a template-switch adaptor that contained 12 random nucleotides. MiXCR, run by TCRdb on the 5' RACE reads, gives a single entry per CDR3 protein. The sample holds fewer than 800,000 distinct CDR3 sequences, about a third seen once. These data come from a study of blood T cells in healthy people across ages.

Material for sequencing was blood. The chain recombines TRBV6-1 with TRBJ2-7; 7 nucleotides match TRBD1. This sequence was found in a woman aged 80 or older in good health. Here the CDR3 DNA reads TGTGCCAGCAGTGCGGAGACAGGGTTTTACGAGCAGTACTTC. This sequence encodes CASSAETGFYEQYF.